This T cell receptor beta chain was recovered during a study of blood T cells in healthy people across ages. Study findings and constraints: The lack of PBMC sorting stopped any conclusive naive versus antigen-experienced comparison.

In regard to this clonotype: What it binds is unknown.

A second PCR, run for roughly 7 to 12 cycles, used a sample-barcoded 5' primer plus a J-beta primer mix. Unique molecular identifiers of 12 random nucleotides labeled each cDNA. TCRdb used MiXCR to reprocess the 5' RACE reads, holding one entry per CDR3 protein. This table holds roughly 1,100,000 distinct CDR3 sequences, 20% to 25% found once. Trimming removed 3 bases at V and 5 bases at J, with 17 bases between. The CDR3 length is 15 residues. The germline CDR1 and CDR2 sequences are MNHEY and SMNVEV (reference sequence). The same data also contributed to another study, on T cells of mothers and their children. As that study records: Reads obtained per mother exceeded 8.5 million TCR beta CDR3 reads, with roughly 3.1 million obtained per child. When mothers and children were related, their normalized repertoire overlap, which was always slightly higher, did not differ significantly from that of unrelated pairs.

The gene calls are TRBV27 and TRBJ2-7; the D is unclear. This clonotype originated in a girl aged 2 to 9 in good health. Sequenced material: blood. CDR3 sequence: CASSFRPGRLHEQYF. The CDR3 region has the DNA TGTGCCAGCAGTTTCCGACCCGGCCGGCTCCACGAGCAGTACTTC.